A single sample gave rise to the 2 T cell receptor beta chains below, sequenced in a study of T-cell memory formation after mild COVID-19. Each CDR3 protein gets one entry after TCRdb re-called the 5' RACE reads with MiXCR. The sample comprises about 600,000 distinct CDR3 sequences, about 22% of which are singletons, and about 8.7% rests with the top ten. The sequenced sample was PBMCs or a T cell subset sorted from them (not recorded which). The receptors were sampled from an adult woman who had mild COVID-19 (a few samples of this study predate the infection). Cell type and time point are not known.

The rearrangement joins TRBV7-3 to TRBJ2-7; tentative D call: TRBD1 (6 bases). Germline V CDR1 and CDR2: SGHTA, FQGTGA. The ends were cut back, 0 bases at V and 3 bases at J, with 12 bases in the middle. This CDR3 comprises 15 residues. CDR3 nucleotide sequence: TGTGCCAGCAGCTTAACTTCAGGGGCCAGCTACGAGCAGTACTTC. Its protein is CASSLTSGASYEQYF.

V usage is TRBV5-1 and J usage is TRBJ1-1; D perhaps matches TRBD1 (5 bases). V lost 0 bases to trimming and J lost 6 bases, with 9 bases between them. This CDR3 contains 13 residues. Germline CDR1 SGHRS, CDR2 YFSETQ. The DNA for the CDR3 is TGCGCCAGCAGCTTGGTAGGGGAAGCTGAAGCTTTCTTT. It yields the protein CASSLVGEAEAFF.